Included here is one T cell receptor (beta chain) sequence, with context. This receptor's antigen is unknown. It has no much larger one-base neighbor in the sample; base qualities were not kept. Germline trimming: 2 bases from V, 4 bases from J; junction bases outside gene matches: 2. Taken from the germline V gene, the CDR1 and CDR2 loops are SGHVS and FQNEAQ. The CDR3 runs 15 residues from the cysteine to the phenylalanine. The only DNA kept is the CDR3, 45 bases in frame from the first base. Genomic DNA was extracted from sorted cells with the QIAGEN DNeasy Blood and Tissue Kit for TCRbeta CDR3 sequencing. High-throughput TCRbeta CDR3 sequencing, including PCR amplification with bias correction and internal controls, was performed commercially through immunoSEQ. As for how the authors treated the data: Unique productive TCRbeta sequences were defined by CDR3 nucleotide sequence where primers matched, otherwise by CDR3 amino acid sequence with Vbeta and Jbeta genes. Sorting error was corrected by removing sequences shared between sorted populations at a frequency ratio of 2:1 or less, and the remaining shared sequences were assigned to the higher population. Sequences were defined as donor-reactive when expanded at least 5-fold in CFSE-low cells versus unstimulated cells and present at a frequency of at least 0.01% in CFSE-low cells. Jensen-Shannon divergence, calculated on the top 100 TCRbeta sequences ranked by frequency, was used to quantify repertoire divergence. For samples with multiple sequencing runs, sorting error was corrected separately for each run before the runs were pooled. Entries here come from immuneACCESS through TCRdb and include only in-frame sequences with V and J called. Some clones fail to appear in such tables; in the studies checked, an unresolved V gene covers under half of the shortfall, and the cause of the remainder is unknown. V and J calls and clone size are given by that table; D and trimming were obtained from the DNA. The sample contains approximately 93,000 clones, over 85% of them found a single time. 0.4% to 0.55% of the sample goes to the ten largest clones.

In light of the paper, this sample's time point label describes: blood sample drawn before combined kidney and bone marrow transplant. Thawed PBMCs were FACS-sorted into unstimulated Tregs (CD4+CD25+CD127-), CD4+ non-Tregs (CD4+CD25-), CD4 cells and CD8 cells. The patients were a handful of recipients of combined kidney and bone marrow transplants from the ITN036ST trial, and samples were available only from these trial subjects. Healthy control blood was processed to PBMCs by Ficoll density gradient and cryopreserved, and patient PBMCs were collected before and after transplant. This sample stems from a study of Tregs in tolerant kidney transplant recipients (dated by TCRdb to the late 2010s). Describing the broader study: Transplants used related donors with nonmyeloablative bone marrow transplantation; mixed chimerism was transient in the human trials. The study used TCRbeta sequencing to identify donor-specific regulatory T cells before combined kidney and bone marrow transplantation, then tracked those cells after transplant.

Results and caveats for the whole study, not just this receptor: Donor-specific Treg expansion was found to exceed global Treg expansion in tolerant patients, suggesting antigen-driven rather than nonspecific expansion. Biological reproducibility was not directly assessed, although technical replication error appeared to be minimal. For some patients, the PCR primers changed as time went on, which meant samples from those patients could not be compared with one another at the nucleotide level. Expanding Tregs with activated donor B cells appeared to identify the most biologically relevant and donor-specific TCRbeta repertoire. Because the study included only a small number of patients, the results must be confirmed in larger populations and under other immunosuppression protocols.

The sequence is built from TRBV7-8 and TRBJ2-2; TRBD2 fits 9 bases in the junction. The receptor's source is a human donor who received a combined kidney and bone marrow transplant. The sample was CD4+ T cells from blood, taken before the transplant. The CDR3 in this case is CASSLLAGITGELFF. The sequence in DNA is TGTGCCAGCAGCTTACTAGCGGGGATCACCGGGGAGCTGTTTTTT.